This is a list of T cell receptor beta chains from one sample in a study of blood T cell repertoires in COVID-19. The assay was immunoSEQ multiplex PCR, and TCRdb's table has in-frame clones only and misses some. The top ten hold 5% to 7% of the sample, which has more than 80,000 clones, 90% seen once. Sequences were obtained from peripheral blood. The receptor set was obtained from a man younger than 35 with COVID-19, enrolled during active disease. Each CDR3 is given with its conserved first and last residue. D genes are given only for firm matches. Clone size, where shown, is once, few, many, or a class for clones that have expanded.

>TRBV29-1|13|TRBJ1-2|NA|few
TGCAGCGTTGCACCCCTTCTAGGCTATGGCTACACCTTC
CSVAPLLGYGYTF
>TRBV6-5|13|TRBJ2-7|TRBD1|NA
TGTGCCAGCAGGGTGACAGGGGTCTACGAGCAGTACTTC
CASRVTGVYEQYF
>TRBV29-1|14|TRBJ2-2|NA|NA
TGCAGCGTGCAGGAGGGGACGAACACCGGGGAGCTGTTTTTT
CSVQEGTNTGELFF
>TRBV28|16|TRBJ2-4|NA|NA
TGTGCCAGCAGTTTTAGGTTTCAGGCAGCCAAAAACATTCAGTACTTC
CASSFRFQAAKNIQYF
>TRBV7-9|16|TRBJ2-1|TRBD1|NA
TGTGCCAGCAGCAACTGGCCGGGACAGGGGTACAATGAGCAGTTCTTC
CASSNWPGQGYNEQFF
>TRBV30|14|TRBJ2-1|TRBD2|NA
TGTGCCTGGAGTGGGGGAGGGGCTGGGAATGAGCAGTTCTTC
CAWSGGGAGNEQFF
>TRBV4-3|15|TRBJ2-1|NA|NA
TGCGCCAGCAGCCAAGAATTTCGGCAGGTGGATGAGCAGTTCTTC
CASSQEFRQVDEQFF
>TRBV5-6|15|TRBJ1-2|TRBD1|NA
TGTGCCAGCAGCGGCGGGACAGCCGTATTCTATGGCTACACCTTC
CASSGGTAVFYGYTF
>TRBV25-1|16|TRBJ1-4|NA|NA
TGTGCCAGCAGTGGAGGGGGGGTCGGAACTAATGAAAAACTGTTTTTT
CASSGGGVGTNEKLFF
>TRBV28|15|TRBJ1-6|NA|NA
TGTGCCAGCAGGGGATTCGATAGGGGTAATTCACCCCTCCACTTT
CASRGFDRGNSPLHF
>TRBV19|17|TRBJ1-1|NA|NA
TGTGCCAGTAGTAGCCGAAGGACCGGGGGTTTTTACACTGAAGCTTTCTTT
CASSSRRTGGFYTEAFF
>TRBV6-6|14|TRBJ2-7|NA|NA
TGTGCCAGCAGACCGGGACGGGAGTCCTACGAGCAGTACTTC
CASRPGRESYEQYF
>TRBV6-4|14|TRBJ2-1|NA|NA
TGTGCCAGCAGTGACTCAATGACTAGCAATGAGCAGTTCTTC
CASSDSMTSNEQFF
>TRBV6-5|13|TRBJ1-1|TRBD1|NA
TGTGCCAGCAGGACAGGGATGAACACTGAAGCTTTCTTT
CASRTGMNTEAFF
>TRBV3-1/TRBV3-2|16|TRBJ2-3|TRBD1|NA
TGTGCCAGCAGCCCACCGACAGGGCTTAGCACAGATACGCAGTATTTT
CASSPPTGLSTDTQYF
>TRBV24-1|16|TRBJ2-5|TRBD2|NA
TGTGCCACCAGTGACCGGGTGGGACTAGCGCGAGAGACCCAGTACTTC
CATSDRVGLARETQYF
>TRBV7-2|16|TRBJ2-7|TRBD2|NA
TGTGCCAGCAGCTTAGGGCCTCTAGCGGTAAGAGGCGAGCAGTACTTC
CASSLGPLAVRGEQYF
>TRBV4-3|14|TRBJ2-7|NA|NA
TGCGCCAGCAGCCAAGACAGGGGCCCCTACGAGCAGTACTTC
CASSQDRGPYEQYF
>TRBV15|18|TRBJ2-3|NA|NA
TGTGCCACCAGCAGAGAAAGAAGGGGCAACAGCCGGCGGGATACGCAGTATTTT
CATSRERRGNSRRDTQYF
>TRBV28|14|TRBJ1-5|NA|NA
TGTGCCAGCAGGAGACAGGTTAGCAATCAGCCCCAGCATTTT
CASRRQVSNQPQHF
>TRBV5-4|14|TRBJ2-1|NA|NA
TGTGCCAGCAGCTCTACGGACTGGAACAATGAGCAGTTCTTC
CASSSTDWNNEQFF
>TRBV25-1|15|TRBJ2-7|TRBD2|few
TGTGCCAGCAGTGAATCGGGCGGGGGGGTACACGAGCAGTACTTC
CASSESGGGVHEQYF
>TRBV28|18|TRBJ2-1|NA|NA
TGTGCCAGCAGAGAACAGGGGGCGATAGCGGGAGTCTACAATGAGCAGTTCTTC
CASREQGAIAGVYNEQFF
>TRBV7-2|13|TRBJ2-7|NA|NA
TGTGCCGCTAGGGACTCATTCTCCTACGAGCAGTACTTC
CAARDSFSYEQYF
>TRBV25-1|18|TRBJ2-1|TRBD2|NA
TGTGCCAGCAGTGCGGGACTAGCGGGAGAGGGGTCCTACAATGAGCAGTTCTTC
CASSAGLAGEGSYNEQFF
>TRBV30|13|TRBJ2-2|NA|NA
TGTGCCTGGACCCTCCTTAGTGGCGGGGAGCTGTTTTTT
CAWTLLSGGELFF
>TRBV28|16|TRBJ2-1|TRBD2|NA
TGTGCCAGCAGCCAACCTATAGCGGGATCCTACAATGAGCAGTTCTTC
CASSQPIAGSYNEQFF
>TRBV19|17|TRBJ1-1|TRBD1|NA
TGTGCCAGTAGTTCAGAAGATTTGGGACAGTTGAGCACTGAAGCTTTCTTT
CASSSEDLGQLSTEAFF
>TRBV16|15|TRBJ1-3|NA|NA
TGTGCCAGCAGCCCGGCAGGGACTTCTGGAAACACCATATATTTT
CASSPAGTSGNTIYF
>TRBV9|16|TRBJ2-2|TRBD1|NA
TGTGCCAGCGATTCTAAGGGGGCGGGGAACACCGGGGAGCTGTTTTTT
CASDSKGAGNTGELFF
>TRBV6-5|13|TRBJ2-5|NA|NA
TGTGCCAGCAGTTACGTGGGGCAAGGGACCCAGTACTTC
CASSYVGQGTQYF